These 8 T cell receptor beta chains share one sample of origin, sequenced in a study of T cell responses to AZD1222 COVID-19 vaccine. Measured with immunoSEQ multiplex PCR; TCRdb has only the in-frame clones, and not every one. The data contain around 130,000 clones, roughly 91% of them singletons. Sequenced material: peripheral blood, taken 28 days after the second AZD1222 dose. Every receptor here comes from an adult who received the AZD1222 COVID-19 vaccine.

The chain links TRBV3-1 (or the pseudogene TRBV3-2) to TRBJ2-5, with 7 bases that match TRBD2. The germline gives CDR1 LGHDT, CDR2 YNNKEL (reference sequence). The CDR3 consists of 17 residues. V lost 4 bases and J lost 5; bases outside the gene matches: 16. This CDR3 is CASSLFPGGGPLETQYF. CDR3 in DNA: TGTGCCAGCAGCCTATTCCCGGGGGGAGGGCCTTTGGAGACCCAGTACTTC.

As DNA, the CDR3 is TGTGCCAGCAGTTTAACAGGGATTTTCTACGAGCAGTACTTC. It yields the protein CASSLTGIFYEQYF. This chain joins TRBV28 and TRBJ2-7, with D possibly TRBD1 on 6 matching bases. Trimming removed 2 bases at V and 3 bases at J, with 11 bases between. The CDR3 is made up of 14 amino acids. Germline V lookup: CDR1 MDHEN, CDR2 SYDVKM.

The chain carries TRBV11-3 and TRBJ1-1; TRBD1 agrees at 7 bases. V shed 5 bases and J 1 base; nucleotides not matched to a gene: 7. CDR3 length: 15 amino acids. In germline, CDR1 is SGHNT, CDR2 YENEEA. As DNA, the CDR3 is TGTGCCAGCAGCCAGACTCAGGGGGGGAACACTGAAGCTTTCTTT. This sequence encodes CASSQTQGGNTEAFF. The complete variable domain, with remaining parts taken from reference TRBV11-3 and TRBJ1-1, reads EAGVVQSPRYKIIEKKQPVAFWCNPISGHNTLYWYLQNLGQGPELLIRYENEEAVDDSQLPKDRFSAERLKGVDSTLKIQPAELGDSAVYLCASSQTQGGNTEAFFGQGTRLTVV.

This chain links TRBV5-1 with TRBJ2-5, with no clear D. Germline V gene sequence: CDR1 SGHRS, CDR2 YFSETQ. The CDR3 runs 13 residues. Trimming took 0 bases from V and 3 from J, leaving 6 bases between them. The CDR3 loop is CASSLEGEETQYF. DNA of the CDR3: TGCGCCAGCAGCTTGGAGGGTGAAGAGACCCAGTACTTC.

The CDR3 region is CSASSGGSLPDTQYF. The CDR3 nucleotides read TGCAGTGCTAGTAGCGGGGGCTCCTTGCCGGATACGCAGTATTTT. The V call is TRBV20-1, the J call TRBJ2-3, with 9 bases aligning to TRBD2. CDR1 DFQATT and CDR2 SNEGSKA come from the germline V gene (reference sequence). The CDR3 loop spans 15 amino acids. V dropped 3 bases and J dropped 6; count of bases not matched to a gene: 10.

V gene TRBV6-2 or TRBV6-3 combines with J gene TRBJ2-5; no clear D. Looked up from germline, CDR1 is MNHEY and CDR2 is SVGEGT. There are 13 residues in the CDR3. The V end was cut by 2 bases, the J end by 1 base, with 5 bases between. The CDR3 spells CASSYAPQETQYF. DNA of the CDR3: TGTGCCAGCAGTTACGCCCCCCAAGAGACCCAGTACTTC.

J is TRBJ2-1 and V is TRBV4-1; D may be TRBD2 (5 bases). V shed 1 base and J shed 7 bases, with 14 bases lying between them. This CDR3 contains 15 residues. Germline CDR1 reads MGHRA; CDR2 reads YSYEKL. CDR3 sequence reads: CASSQGRASGNEQFF. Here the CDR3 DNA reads TGCGCCAGCAGCCAAGGGCGGGCTTCGGGGAATGAGCAGTTCTTC.

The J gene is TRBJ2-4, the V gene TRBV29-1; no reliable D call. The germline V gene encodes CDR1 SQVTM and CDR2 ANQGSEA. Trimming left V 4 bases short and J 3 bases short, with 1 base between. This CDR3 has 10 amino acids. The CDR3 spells CSVVKNIQYF. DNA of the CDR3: TGCAGCGTTGTCAAAAACATTCAGTACTTC.